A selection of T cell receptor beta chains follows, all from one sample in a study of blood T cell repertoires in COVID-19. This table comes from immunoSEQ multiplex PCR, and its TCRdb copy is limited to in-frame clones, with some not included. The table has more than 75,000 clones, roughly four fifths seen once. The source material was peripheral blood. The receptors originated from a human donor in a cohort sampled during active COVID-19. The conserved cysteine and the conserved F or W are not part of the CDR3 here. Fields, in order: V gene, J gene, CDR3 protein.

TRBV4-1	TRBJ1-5	ASSLAGGDQPQH
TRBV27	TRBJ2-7	ASSRDRVDYEQY
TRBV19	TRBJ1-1	ASSNFGQGGTEAF
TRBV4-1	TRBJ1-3	ASSQDSGNTIY
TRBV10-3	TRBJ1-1	AIRGQGLNTEAF
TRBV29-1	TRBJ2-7	SVTPTESGEQY
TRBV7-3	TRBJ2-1	ASRPTGGNEQF
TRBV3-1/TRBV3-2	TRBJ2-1	ASSQVVGSEQF
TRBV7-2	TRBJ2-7	ASSSPDRVLVEQY
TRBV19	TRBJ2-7	ASSIQGDRYEQY
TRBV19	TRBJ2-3	ASTLTGGKHGDTQY
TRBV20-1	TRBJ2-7	SASRGWAYEQY
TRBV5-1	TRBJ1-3	ASSLTGPRDTIY
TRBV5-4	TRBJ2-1	ASSLEPQRGYNEQF
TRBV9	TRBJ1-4	ASSSTGTGNEKLF
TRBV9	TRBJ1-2	ASSGDRGYYGYT
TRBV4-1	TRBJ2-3	ASGRGGITDTQY
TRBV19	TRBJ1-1	ASSRTGGIVLNTEAF
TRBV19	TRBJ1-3	ASSIPFWRASGNTIY
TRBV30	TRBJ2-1	AWSVGHSSYNEQF
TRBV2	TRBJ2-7	ASSERTGVSYEQY
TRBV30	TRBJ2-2	AWSVPDRSTGELF
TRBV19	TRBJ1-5	ASTPTGNRDSNQPQH
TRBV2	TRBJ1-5	ASSLQGAQQPQH
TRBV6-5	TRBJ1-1	ASRPQGKHTEAF
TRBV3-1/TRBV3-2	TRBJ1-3	ASSPTSPAGGFGGNTIY
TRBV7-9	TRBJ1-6	ASSFLGDTRGLALH
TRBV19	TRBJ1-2	ASRAKTDNYGYT
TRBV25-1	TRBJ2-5	ASSESLGTGGSRETQY
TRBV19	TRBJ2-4	ASSSLSPLAGGKNIQY
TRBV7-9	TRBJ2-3	ASRLEQGWGTDTQY
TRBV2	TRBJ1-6	ASSEQFSPLH
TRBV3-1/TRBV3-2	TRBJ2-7	ASSHRVTSYEQY
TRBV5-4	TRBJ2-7	ASSLGTRAYEQY
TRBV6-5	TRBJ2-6	ASNTHSGANVLT
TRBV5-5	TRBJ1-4	ASSLGRQGLGEKLF
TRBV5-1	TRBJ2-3	ASSLKSGGGTDTQY
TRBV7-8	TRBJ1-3	ASSLRTGSSGNTIY
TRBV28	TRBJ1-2	ASSFQGWTGVVGYT
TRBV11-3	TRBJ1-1	ASSLVQGTEAF
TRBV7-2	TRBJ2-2	ASRPTTYTGELF
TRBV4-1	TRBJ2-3	ASSQQGQGAPTDTQY
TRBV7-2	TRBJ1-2	ASSLEQGDGYT
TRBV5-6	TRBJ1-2	ASSLVSGQANYGYT
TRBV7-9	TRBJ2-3	ASSSISGGDTQY
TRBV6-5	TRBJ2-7	ASRDRAYSYEQY
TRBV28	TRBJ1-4	ASARGGGEKLF
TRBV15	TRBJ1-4	ATSRNPGQGNEKLF
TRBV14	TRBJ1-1	ASSQTRAAGRVTEAF
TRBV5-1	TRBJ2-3	ASSSGIAGAPSTDTQY
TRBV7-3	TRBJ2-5	ASSLIGQGGGTQY
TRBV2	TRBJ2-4	ASNSGNIQY
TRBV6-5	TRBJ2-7	ASSHRDRAL